This T cell receptor (beta chain) was documented in a study of T-cell reconstitution after alpha-beta-depleted transplantation in children. It was with unique molecular identifiers that the TCRbeta library was prepared. A single record per CDR3 protein comes from TCRdb applying MiXCR to the PCR reads. This sample carries approximately 1,000,000 distinct CDR3 sequences, 25% to 35% of them seen once, and the ten largest clones take 28%. Germline CDR1 SGHTA, CDR2 FQGNSA. V was pared by 0 bases and J by 5 bases, with 9 bases of the junction left unmatched. CDR3 length equals 17 residues. To note about this clonotype: The antigen remains undetermined.

Study results and caveats: Fresh T-cell production supplied most of the T-cell counts and diversity seen one year after transplant. In patients about two months after transplant, alpha-beta T cells reportedly arose from several hundred expanded graft clones.

The sequence was obtained from a boy under two years old who had a stem cell transplant for SCID, so the T cells may come from the graft donor. The sequenced sample was PBMCs, mostly from graft donor cells, obtained 360 days after TCRalphabeta/CD19-depleted stem cell transplant. This rearrangement joins TRBV7-2 to TRBJ2-3; 9 nucleotides line up with TRBD2. In DNA form, the CDR3 reads TGTGCCAGCAGCTTAGCGCCCTTAGCGGGGGCGGGAGATACGCAGTATTTT. It translates to CASSLAPLAGAGDTQYF.